This T cell receptor (beta chain) appears in the sequencing data of a study of blood T cell repertoires in COVID-19. Trimming stripped 3 bases from V and 8 bases from J, with 13 bases between. CDR1 DFQATT and CDR2 SNEGSKA come from the germline V gene (reference sequence). The CDR3 is made up of 13 amino acids. Sequencing used immunoSEQ multiplex PCR; TCRdb keeps in-frame clones, though not all of them. This table holds approximately 100,000 clones, around 89% found once. V usage is TRBV20-1 and J usage is TRBJ1-4; no clear D gene. The origin of this receptor is a woman over 75 with acute or convalescent COVID-19. Sequencing used peripheral blood. The CDR3 reads CSASKPLEEKLFF. The CDR3, as DNA: TGCAGTGCTAGTAAGCCCCTGGAGGAAAAACTGTTTTTT.